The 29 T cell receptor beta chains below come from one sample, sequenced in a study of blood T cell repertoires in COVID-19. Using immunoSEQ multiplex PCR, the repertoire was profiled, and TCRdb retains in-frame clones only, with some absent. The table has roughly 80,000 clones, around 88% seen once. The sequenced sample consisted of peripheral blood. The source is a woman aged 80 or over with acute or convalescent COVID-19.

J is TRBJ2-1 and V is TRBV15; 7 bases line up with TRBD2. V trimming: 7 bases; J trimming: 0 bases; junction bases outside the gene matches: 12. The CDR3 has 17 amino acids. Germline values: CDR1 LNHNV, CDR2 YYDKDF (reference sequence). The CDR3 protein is CATTPAGDPSSYNEQFF. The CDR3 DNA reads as TGTGCCACCACCCCGGCGGGAGACCCGAGCTCCTACAATGAGCAGTTCTTC.

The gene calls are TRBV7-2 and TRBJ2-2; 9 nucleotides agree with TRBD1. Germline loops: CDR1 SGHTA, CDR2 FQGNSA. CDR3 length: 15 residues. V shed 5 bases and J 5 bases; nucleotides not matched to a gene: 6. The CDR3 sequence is CASSPGQGGTGELFF. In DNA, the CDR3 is TGTGCCAGCAGCCCGGGACAGGGAGGTACCGGGGAGCTGTTTTTT.

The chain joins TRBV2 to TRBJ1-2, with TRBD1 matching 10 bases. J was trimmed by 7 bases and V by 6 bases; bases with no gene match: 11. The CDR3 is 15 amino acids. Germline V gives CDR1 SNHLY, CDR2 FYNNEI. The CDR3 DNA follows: TGTGCCAGCAGCCAACACCTTGACAGGGGGCTTGGCTACACCTTC. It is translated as CASSQHLDRGLGYTF. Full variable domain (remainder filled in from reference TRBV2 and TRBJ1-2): EPEVTQTPSHQVTQMGQEVILRCVPISNHLYFYWYRQILGQKVEFLVSFYNNEISEKSEIFDDQFSVERPDGSNFTLKIRSTKLEDSAMYFCASSQHLDRGLGYTFGSGTRLTVV.

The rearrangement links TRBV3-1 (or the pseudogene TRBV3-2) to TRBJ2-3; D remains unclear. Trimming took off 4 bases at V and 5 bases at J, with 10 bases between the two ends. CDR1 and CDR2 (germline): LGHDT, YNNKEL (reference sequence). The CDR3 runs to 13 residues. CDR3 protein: CASSLSLGDTQYF. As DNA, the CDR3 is TGTGCCAGCAGCCTATCCCTCGGAGATACGCAGTATTTT.

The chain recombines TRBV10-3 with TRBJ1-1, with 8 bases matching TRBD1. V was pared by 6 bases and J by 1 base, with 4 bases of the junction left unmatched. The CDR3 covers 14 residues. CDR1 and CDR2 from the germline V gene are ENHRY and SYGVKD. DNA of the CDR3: TGTGCCATCAGCTCGGACAGGGCGAACACTGAAGCTTTCTTT. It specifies CAISSDRANTEAFF.

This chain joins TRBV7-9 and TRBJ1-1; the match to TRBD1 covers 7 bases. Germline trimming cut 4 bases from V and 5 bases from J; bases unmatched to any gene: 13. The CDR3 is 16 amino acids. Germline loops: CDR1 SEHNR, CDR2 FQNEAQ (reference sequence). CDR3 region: CASSSLSQGEETEAFF. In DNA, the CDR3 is TGTGCCAGCAGCTCACTCAGCCAGGGGGAGGAGACTGAAGCTTTCTTT.

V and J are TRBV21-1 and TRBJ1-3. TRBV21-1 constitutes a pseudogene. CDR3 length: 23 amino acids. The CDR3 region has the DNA TGTGCCAGCAGCCTTCCGCGGGTACTTAGGAAACACCTTCGCGGGTACTTAGGAAACACCATATATTTT. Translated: CASSLPRVLRKHLRGYLGNTIYF.

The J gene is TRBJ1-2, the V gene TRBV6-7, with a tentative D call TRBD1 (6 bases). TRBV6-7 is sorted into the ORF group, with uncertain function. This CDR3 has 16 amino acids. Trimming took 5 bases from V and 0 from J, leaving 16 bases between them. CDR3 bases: TGTGCCAGCAGTACGACGACAGGCCACCCTAACTATGGCTACACCTTC. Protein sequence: CASSTTTGHPNYGYTF.

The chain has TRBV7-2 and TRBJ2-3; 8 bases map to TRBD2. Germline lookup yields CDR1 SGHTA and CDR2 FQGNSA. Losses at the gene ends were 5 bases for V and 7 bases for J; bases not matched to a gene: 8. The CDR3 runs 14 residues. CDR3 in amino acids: CASSPPRGGYTQYF. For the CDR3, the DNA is TGTGCCAGCAGCCCCCCCCGGGGGGGTTATACGCAGTATTTT.

The CDR3 here is CASSQMATGWDNEQFF. CDR3 DNA: TGTGCCAGCAGCCAGATGGCGACAGGTTGGGACAATGAGCAGTTCTTC. The chain carries TRBV6-2 or TRBV6-3 and TRBJ2-1, with D perhaps TRBD1 (6 bases). V gave up 6 bases and J gave up 5 bases, with 20 bases separating them. The length of the CDR3 is 16 residues. From germline, CDR1 is MNHEY and CDR2 SVGEGT.

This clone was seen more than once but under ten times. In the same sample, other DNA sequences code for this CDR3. The CDR3 nucleotides are TGTGCCAGCAGTTTCAGGAATAATTCACCCCTCCACTTT. Translating gives CASSFRNNSPLHF. The chain is built from TRBV27 and TRBJ1-6; D gene uncertain. Trimming cost V 3 bases and J 5 bases, with 5 bases left between them. Germline V gene sequence: CDR1 MNHEY, CDR2 SMNVEV (reference sequence). The CDR3 has 13 residues.

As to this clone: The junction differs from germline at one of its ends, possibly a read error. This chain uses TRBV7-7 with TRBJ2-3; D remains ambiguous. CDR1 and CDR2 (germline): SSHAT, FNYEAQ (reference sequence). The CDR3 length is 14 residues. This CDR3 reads CASSLVSLTDTQYF. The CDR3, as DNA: TGTGCTAGCAGCTTAGTGAGTCTCACAGATACGCAGTATTTT.

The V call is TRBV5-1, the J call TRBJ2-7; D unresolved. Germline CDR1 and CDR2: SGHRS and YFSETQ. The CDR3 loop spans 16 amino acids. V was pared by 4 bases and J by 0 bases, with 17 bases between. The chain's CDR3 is CASSLPPVSSSYEQYF. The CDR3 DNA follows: TGCGCCAGCAGCCTCCCCCCCGTCTCGAGCTCCTACGAGCAGTACTTC. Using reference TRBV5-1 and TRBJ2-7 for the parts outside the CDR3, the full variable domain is KAGVTQTPRYLIKTRGQQVTLSCSPISGHRSVSWYQQTPGQGLQFLFEYFSETQRNKGNFPGRFSGRQFSNSRSEMNVSTLELGDSALYLCASSLPPVSSSYEQYFGPGTRLTVT.

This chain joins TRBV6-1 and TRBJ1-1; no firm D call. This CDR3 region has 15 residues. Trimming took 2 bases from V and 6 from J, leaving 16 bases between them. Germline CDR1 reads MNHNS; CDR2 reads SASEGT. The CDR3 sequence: CASSESFQGSAEAFF. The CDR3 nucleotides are TGTGCCAGCAGTGAAAGTTTTCAAGGTAGCGCTGAAGCTTTCTTT.

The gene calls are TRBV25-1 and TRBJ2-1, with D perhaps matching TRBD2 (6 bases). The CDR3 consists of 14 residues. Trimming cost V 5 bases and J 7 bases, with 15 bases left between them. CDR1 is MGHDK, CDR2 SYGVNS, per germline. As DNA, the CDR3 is TGTGCCAGCAGTCTCACGGGAGATCAGAATGAGCAGTTCTTC. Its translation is CASSLTGDQNEQFF.

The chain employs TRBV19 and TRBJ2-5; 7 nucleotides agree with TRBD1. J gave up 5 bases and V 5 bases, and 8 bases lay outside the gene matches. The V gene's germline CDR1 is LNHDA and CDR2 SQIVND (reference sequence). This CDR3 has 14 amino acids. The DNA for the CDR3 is TGTGCCAGTAGTGAACAGGGGATAGGGGAGACCCAGTACTTC. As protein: CASSEQGIGETQYF.

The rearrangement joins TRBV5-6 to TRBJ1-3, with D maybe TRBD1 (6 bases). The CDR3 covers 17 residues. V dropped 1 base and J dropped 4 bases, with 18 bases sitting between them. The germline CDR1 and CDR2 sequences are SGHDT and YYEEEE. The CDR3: CASSLLSYRDIGNTIYF. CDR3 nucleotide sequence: TGTGCCAGCAGCTTGCTCTCCTACCGGGACATCGGAAACACCATATATTTT.

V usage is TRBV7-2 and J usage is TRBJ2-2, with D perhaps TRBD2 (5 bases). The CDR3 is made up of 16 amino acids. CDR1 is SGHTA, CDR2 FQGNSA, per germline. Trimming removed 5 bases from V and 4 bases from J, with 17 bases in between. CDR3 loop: CASSPLVSGGTGELFF. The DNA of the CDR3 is TGTGCCAGCAGCCCCCTAGTGAGCGGCGGCACCGGGGAGCTGTTTTTT.

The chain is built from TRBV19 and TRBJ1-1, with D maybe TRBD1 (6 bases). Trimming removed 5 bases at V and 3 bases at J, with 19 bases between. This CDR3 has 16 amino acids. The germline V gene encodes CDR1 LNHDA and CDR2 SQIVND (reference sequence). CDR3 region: CASSHLDTGKDTEAFF. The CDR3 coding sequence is TGTGCCAGTAGTCACCTCGATACAGGGAAGGACACTGAAGCTTTCTTT.

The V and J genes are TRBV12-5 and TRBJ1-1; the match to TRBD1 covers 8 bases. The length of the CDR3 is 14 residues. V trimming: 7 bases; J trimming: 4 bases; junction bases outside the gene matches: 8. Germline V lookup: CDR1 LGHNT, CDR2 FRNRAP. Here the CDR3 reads CASVGTGGFTEAFF. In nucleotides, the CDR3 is TGTGCTAGTGTTGGGACAGGTGGGTTCACTGAAGCTTTCTTT.

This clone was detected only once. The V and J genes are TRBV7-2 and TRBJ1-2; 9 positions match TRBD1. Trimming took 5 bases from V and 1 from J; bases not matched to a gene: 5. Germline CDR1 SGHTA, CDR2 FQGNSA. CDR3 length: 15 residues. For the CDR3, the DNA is TGTGCCAGCAGCAGGGACAGGGCCCGTAACTATGGCTACACCTTC. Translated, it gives CASSRDRARNYGYTF.

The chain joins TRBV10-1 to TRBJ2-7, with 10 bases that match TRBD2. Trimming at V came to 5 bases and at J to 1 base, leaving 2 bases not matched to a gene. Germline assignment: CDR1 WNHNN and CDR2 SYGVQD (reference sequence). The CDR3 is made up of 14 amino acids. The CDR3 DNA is TGCGCCAGCAGTCCTAGCGGGGGATCCTACGAGCAGTACTTC. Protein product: CASSPSGGSYEQYF.

CDR3 in DNA: TGTGCCAGCAGGGGCGGGAACTCTGGAAACACCATATATTTT. Amino acids: CASRGGNSGNTIYF. V and J are TRBV2 and TRBJ1-3; no clear D gene. The germline CDR1 and CDR2 sequences are SNHLY and FYNNEI. V was clipped by 6 bases and J by 0 bases, with 9 bases between them. CDR3 length: 14 residues.

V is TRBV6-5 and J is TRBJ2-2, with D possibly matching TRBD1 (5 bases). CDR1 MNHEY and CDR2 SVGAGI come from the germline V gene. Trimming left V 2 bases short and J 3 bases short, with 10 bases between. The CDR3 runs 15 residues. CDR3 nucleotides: TGTGCCAGCAGTTACCGGACAACGGACACCGGGGAGCTGTTTTTT. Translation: CASSYRTTDTGELFF.

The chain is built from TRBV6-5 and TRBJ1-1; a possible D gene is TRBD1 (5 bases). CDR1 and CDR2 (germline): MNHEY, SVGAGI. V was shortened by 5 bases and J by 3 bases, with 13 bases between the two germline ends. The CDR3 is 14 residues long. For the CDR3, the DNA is TGTGCCAGCAGTCCAGACAGTCGCGACACTGAAGCTTTCTTT. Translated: CASSPDSRDTEAFF.

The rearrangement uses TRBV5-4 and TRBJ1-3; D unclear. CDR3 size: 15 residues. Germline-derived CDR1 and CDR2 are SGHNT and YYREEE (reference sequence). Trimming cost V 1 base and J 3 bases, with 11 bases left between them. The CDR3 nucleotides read TGTGCCAGCAGCTTGAGAACACGCGGTGGAAACACCATATATTTT. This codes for CASSLRTRGGNTIYF.

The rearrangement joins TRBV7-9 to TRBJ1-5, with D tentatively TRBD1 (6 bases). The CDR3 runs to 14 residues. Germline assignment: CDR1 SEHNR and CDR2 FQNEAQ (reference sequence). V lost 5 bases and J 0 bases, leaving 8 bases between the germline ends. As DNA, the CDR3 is TGTGCCAGCAGCAGGACAGATAGCAATCAGCCCCAGCATTTT. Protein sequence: CASSRTDSNQPQHF. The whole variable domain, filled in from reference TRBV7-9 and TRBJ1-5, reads DTGVSQNPRHKITKRGQNVTFRCDPISEHNRLYWYRQTLGQGPEFLTYFQNEAQLEKSRLLSDRFSAERPKGSFSTLEIQRTEQGDSAMYLCASSRTDSNQPQHFGDGTRLSIL.

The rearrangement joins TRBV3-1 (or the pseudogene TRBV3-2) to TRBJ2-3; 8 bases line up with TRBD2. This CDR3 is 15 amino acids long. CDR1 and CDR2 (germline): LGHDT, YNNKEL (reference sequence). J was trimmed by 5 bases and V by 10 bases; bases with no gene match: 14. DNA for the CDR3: TGTGCCACCCAGGGCTACCGGGAGGGTAAAGATACGCAGTATTTT. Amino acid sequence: CATQGYREGKDTQYF.

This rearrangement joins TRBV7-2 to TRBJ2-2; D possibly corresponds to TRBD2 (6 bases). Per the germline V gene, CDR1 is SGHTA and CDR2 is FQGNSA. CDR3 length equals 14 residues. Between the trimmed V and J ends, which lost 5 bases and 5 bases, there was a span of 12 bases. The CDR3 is CASSRGLATGELFF. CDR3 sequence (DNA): TGTGCCAGCAGCCGTGGCCTAGCGACCGGGGAGCTGTTTTTT.